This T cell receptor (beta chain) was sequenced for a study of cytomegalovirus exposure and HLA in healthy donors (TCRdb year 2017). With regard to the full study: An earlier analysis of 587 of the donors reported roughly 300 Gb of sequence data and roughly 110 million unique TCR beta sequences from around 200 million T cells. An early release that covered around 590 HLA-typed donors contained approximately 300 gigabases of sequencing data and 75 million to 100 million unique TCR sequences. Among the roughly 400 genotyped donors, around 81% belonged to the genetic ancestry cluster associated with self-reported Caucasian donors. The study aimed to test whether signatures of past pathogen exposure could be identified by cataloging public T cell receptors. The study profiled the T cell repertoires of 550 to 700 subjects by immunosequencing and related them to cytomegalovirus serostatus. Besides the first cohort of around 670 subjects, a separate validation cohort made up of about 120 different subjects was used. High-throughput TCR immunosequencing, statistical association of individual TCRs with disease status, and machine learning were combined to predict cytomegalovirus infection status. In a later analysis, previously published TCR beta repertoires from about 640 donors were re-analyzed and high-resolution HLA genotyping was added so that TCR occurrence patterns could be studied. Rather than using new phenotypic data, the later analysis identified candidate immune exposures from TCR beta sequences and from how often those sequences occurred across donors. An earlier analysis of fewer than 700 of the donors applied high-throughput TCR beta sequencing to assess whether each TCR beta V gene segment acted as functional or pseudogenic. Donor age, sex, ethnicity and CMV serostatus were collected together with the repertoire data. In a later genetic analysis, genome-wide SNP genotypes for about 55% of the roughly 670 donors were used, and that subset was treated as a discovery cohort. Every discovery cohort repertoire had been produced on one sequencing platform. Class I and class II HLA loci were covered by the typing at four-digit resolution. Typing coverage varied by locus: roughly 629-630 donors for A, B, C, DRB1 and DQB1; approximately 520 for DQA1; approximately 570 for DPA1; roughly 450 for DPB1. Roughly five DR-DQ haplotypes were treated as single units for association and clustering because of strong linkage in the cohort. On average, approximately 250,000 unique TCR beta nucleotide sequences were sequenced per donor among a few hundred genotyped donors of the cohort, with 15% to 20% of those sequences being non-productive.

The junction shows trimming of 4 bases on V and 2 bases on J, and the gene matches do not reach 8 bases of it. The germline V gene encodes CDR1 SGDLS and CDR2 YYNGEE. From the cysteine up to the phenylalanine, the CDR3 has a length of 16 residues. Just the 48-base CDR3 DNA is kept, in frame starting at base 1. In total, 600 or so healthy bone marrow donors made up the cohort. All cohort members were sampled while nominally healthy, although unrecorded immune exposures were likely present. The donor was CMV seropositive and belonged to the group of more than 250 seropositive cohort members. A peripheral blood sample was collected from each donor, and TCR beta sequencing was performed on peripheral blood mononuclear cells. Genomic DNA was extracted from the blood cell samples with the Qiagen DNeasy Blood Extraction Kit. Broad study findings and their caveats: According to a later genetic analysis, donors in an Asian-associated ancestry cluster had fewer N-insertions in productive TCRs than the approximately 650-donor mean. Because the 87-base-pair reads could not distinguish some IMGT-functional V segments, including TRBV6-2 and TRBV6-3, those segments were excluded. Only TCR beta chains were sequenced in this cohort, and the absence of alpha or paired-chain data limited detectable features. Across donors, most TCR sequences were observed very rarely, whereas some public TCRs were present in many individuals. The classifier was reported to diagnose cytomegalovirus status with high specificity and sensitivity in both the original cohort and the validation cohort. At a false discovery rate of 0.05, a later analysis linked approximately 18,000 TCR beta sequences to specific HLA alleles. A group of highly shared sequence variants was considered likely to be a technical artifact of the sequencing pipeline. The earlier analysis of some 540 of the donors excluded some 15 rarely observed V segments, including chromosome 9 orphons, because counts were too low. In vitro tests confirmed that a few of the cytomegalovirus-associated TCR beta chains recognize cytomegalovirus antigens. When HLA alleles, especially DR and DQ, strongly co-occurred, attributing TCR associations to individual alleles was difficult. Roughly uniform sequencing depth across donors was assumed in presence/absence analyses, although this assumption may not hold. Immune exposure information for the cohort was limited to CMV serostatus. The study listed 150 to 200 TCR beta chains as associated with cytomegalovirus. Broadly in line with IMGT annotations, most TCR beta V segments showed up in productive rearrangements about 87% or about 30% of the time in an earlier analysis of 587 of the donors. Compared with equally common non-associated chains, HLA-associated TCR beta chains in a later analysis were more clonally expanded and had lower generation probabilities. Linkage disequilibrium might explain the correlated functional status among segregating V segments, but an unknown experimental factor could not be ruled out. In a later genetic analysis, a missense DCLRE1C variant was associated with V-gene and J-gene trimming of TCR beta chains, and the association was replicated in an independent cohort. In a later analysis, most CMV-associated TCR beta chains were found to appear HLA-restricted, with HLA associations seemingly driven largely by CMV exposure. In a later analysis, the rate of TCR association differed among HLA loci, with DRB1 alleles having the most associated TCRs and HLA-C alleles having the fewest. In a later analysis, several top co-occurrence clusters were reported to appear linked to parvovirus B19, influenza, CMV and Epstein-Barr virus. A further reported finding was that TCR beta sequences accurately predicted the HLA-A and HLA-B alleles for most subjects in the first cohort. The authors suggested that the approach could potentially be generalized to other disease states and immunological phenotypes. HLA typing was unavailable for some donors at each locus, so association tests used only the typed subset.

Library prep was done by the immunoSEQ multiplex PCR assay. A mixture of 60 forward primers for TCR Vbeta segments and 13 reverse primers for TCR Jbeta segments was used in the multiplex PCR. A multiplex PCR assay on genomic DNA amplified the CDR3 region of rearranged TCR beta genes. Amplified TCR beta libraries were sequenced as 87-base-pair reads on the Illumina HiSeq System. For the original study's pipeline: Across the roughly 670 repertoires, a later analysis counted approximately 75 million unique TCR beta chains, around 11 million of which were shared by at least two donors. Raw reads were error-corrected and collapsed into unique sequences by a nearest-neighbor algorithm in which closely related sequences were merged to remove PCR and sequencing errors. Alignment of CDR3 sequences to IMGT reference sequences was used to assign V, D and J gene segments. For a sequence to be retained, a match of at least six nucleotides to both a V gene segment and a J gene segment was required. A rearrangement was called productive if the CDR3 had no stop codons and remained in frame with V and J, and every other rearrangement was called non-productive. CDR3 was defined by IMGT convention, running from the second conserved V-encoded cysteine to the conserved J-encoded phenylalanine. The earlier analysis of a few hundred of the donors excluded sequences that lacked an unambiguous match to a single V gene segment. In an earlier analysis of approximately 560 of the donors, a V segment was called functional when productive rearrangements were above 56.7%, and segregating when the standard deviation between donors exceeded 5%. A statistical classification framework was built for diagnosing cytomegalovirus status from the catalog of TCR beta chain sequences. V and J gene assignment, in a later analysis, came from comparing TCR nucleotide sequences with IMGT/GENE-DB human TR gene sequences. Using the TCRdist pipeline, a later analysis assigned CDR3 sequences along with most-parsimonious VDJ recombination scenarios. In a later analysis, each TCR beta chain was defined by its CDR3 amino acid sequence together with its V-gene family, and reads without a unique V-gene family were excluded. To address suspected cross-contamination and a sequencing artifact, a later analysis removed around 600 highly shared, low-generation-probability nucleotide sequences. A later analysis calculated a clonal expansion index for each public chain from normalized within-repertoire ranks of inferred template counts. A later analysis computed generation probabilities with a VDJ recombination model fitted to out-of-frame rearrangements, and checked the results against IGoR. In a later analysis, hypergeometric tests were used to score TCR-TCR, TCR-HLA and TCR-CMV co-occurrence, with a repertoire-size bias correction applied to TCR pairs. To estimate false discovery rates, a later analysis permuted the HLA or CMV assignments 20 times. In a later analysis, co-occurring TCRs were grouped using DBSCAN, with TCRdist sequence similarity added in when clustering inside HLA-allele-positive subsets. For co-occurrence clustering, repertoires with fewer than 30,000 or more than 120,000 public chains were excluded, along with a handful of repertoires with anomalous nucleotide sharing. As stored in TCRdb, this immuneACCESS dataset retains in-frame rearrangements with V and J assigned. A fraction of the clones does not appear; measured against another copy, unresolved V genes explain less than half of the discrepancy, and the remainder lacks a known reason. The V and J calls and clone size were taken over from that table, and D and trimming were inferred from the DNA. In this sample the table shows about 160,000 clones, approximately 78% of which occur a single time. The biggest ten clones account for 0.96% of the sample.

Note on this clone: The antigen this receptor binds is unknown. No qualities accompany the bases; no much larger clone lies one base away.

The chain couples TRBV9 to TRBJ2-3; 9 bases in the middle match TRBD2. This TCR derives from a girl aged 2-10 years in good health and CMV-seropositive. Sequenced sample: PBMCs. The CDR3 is CASSTRLAADTDTQYF. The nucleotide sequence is TGTGCCAGCAGCACCAGACTAGCGGCGGACACAGATACGCAGTATTTT. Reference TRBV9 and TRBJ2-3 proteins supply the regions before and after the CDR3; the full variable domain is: DSGVTQTPKHLITATGQRVTLRCSPRSGDLSVYWYQQSLDQGLQFLIQYYNGEERAKGNILERFSAQQFPDLHSELNLSSLELGDSALYFCASSTRLAADTDTQYFGPGTRLTVL.